This section outlines one T cell receptor beta chain sequence together with its context. The sample originates from a study of Ad26.COV2.S vaccination and SARS-CoV-2 variants. As for the study in general: Donor was in the COV1001 Ad26.COV2.S trial arm.

This CDR3 spans 13 amino acids. The germline V and J ends were trimmed by 1 base and 4 bases, with 7 bases remaining between them. Germline V gene lookup returns CDR1 SEHNR and CDR2 FQNEAQ (reference sequence). Clones were sequenced by immunoSEQ multiplex PCR, and TCRdb holds only the in-frame ones, with some missing. Found here are about 400,000 clones, around 85% of them singletons; the top ten hold 3.5%. The treatment was: around 19 received Ad26.COV2.S at low or high dose, single or two shots; roughly five received placebo; per-sample allocation not given. Samples analyzed were those drawn on day 63 after the first vaccine or placebo injection.

The TCR sequence derives from a person between 18 and 59 years old who received the Ad26.COV2.S COVID-19 vaccine or a placebo. V gene TRBV7-9 combines with J gene TRBJ1-1, with a tentative D call TRBD1 (6 bases). The material sequenced was peripheral blood, taken in a trial of Ad26.COV2.S vaccine versus placebo. The CDR3: CASSLEGGTEAFF. The CDR3 coding sequence is TGTGCCAGCAGCTTAGAGGGGGGCACTGAAGCTTTCTTT.